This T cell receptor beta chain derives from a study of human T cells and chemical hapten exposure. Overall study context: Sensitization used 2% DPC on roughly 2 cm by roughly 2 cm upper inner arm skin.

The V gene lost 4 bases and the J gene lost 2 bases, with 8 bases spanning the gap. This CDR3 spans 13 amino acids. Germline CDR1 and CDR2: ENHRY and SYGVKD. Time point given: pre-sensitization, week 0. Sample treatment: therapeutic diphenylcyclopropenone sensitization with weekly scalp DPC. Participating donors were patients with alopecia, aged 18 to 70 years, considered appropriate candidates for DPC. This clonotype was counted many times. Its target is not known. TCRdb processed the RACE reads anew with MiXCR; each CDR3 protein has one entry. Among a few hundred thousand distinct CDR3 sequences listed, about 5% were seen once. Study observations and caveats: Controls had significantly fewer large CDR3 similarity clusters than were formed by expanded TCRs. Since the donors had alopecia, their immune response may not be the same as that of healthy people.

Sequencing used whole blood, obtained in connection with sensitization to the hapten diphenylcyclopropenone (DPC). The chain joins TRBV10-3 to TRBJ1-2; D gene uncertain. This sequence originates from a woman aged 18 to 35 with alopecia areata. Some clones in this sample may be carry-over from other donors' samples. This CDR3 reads CAISASLNYGYTF. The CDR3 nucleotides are TGTGCCATCAGTGCTAGTTTGAACTATGGCTACACCTTC.